The 16 T cell receptor beta chains reported below all come from one sample, sequenced in a study of identical twins. TCRdb reprocessed the 5' RACE reads with MiXCR, giving one entry per CDR3 protein. The sample shows 500,000 to 550,000 distinct CDR3 sequences, under 25% of them seen only once. The same specimen was also included in a second study, on yellow fever vaccine responses in identical twins.

Sequencing was performed on CD4+ T cells sorted from blood. The origin of the receptors is a woman in her late teens or twenties in good health.

The chain is built from TRBV5-1 and TRBJ2-5, with TRBD1 identical over 9 bases. The CDR3 spans 14 residues. Germline V CDR1 and CDR2: SGHRS, YFSETQ. The V segment lost 0 bases and the J segment 4 bases; nucleotides outside the gene matches: 1. CDR3 residues: CASSLGGQGETQYF. CDR3 in DNA: TGCGCCAGCAGCTTGGGGGGACAGGGAGAGACCCAGTACTTC. The complete variable domain, with remaining parts taken from reference TRBV5-1 and TRBJ2-5, reads KAGVTQTPRYLIKTRGQQVTLSCSPISGHRSVSWYQQTPGQGLQFLFEYFSETQRNKGNFPGRFSGRQFSNSRSEMNVSTLELGDSALYLCASSLGGQGETQYFGPGTRLLVL.

This chain joins TRBV7-2 and TRBJ2-5; 7 nucleotides agree with TRBD2. Trimming at V came to 3 bases and at J to 2 bases, leaving 15 bases not matched to a gene. This CDR3 is built from 18 residues. The germline CDR1 and CDR2 sequences are SGHTA and FQGNSA. CDR3 in DNA: TGTGCCAGCAGCTTTAGCCCGGCTGGAGCGGGGTTACAAGAGACCCAGTACTTC. Protein: CASSFSPAGAGLQETQYF.

CDR3 sequence (DNA): TGTGCCAGCAGCTTTACGTACCAAGAGACCCAGTACTTC. Translating gives CASSFTYQETQYF. V usage is TRBV5-5 and J usage is TRBJ2-5; D is undetermined. V was trimmed by 2 bases and J by 0 bases, leaving 5 bases between them. Germline V gene lookup returns CDR1 SGHKS and CDR2 YYEKEE (reference sequence). This CDR3 region has 13 residues.

This clonotype was counted a few times. The chain is built from TRBV29-1 and TRBJ2-3, with D perhaps matching TRBD1 (6 bases). The CDR3 totals 13 residues. Germline assignment: CDR1 SQVTM and CDR2 ANQGSEA. Trimming pared 4 bases from V and 2 bases from J, leaving 10 bases between. The CDR3 sequence is CSVGGQNTDTQYF. The CDR3 DNA reads TGCAGCGTTGGAGGACAGAACACAGATACGCAGTATTTT.

The chain has TRBV28 and TRBJ2-1; 8 bases match TRBD1. CDR3 length equals 15 residues. The germline gives CDR1 MDHEN, CDR2 SYDVKM. V lost 6 bases and J lost 2; bases outside the gene matches: 6. CDR3 coding DNA: TGTGCCAGCAGGGAACAGGGGGGCCCCTACAATGAGCAGTTCTTC. It specifies CASREQGGPYNEQFF.

This clonotype has just a few counts. This chain links TRBV12-5 with TRBJ2-3; the D gene is possibly TRBD1 (6 bases). CDR1 and CDR2 from the germline V gene are LGHNT and FRNRAP. The CDR3 sequence is 14 residues long. Trimming took 10 bases from V and 2 from J, leaving 16 bases between them. The CDR3 region has the DNA TGTGCTACCTCCCCGGGACATACCACAGATACGCAGTATTTT. It specifies CATSPGHTTDTQYF. Filled out from reference TRBV12-5 and TRBJ2-3, the complete variable domain reads DARVTQTPRHKVTEMGQEVTMRCQPILGHNTVFWYRQTMMQGLELLAYFRNRAPLDDSGMPKDRFSAEMPDATLATLKIQPSEPRDSAVYFCATSPGHTTDTQYFGPGTRLTVL.

This clonotype was counted only a few times. The chain links TRBV20-1 to TRBJ1-1; D gene ambiguous. The V end was cut by 3 bases, the J end by 1 base, with 12 bases between. Germline lookup yields CDR1 DFQATT and CDR2 SNEGSKA (reference sequence). The length of the CDR3 is 14 residues. DNA of the CDR3: TGCAGTGCTAGGTTAAATATGGGGAACACTGAAGCTTTCTTT. Translation: CSARLNMGNTEAFF.

This clonotype has more than one count but fewer than ten. For the CDR3, the DNA is TGTGCCAGCTCAGCGGGAGGGCCCGGTTACAATGAGCAGTTCTTC. It yields the protein CASSAGGPGYNEQFF. The chain combines TRBV2 with TRBJ2-1; the match to TRBD2 covers 10 bases. Germline V gives CDR1 SNHLY, CDR2 FYNNEI. This CDR3 comprises 15 residues. V lost 8 bases to trimming and J lost 4 bases; unmatched junction nucleotides: 8.

The genes are TRBV21-1 and TRBJ2-4; whether TRBD2, the table's D call, matches the DNA was not checked. TRBV21-1 represents a pseudogene. The CDR3 totals 15 residues. For the CDR3, the DNA is TGTGCCAGCAGCACCTCTAGCGGGAGGGGAGACATTCAGTACTTC. Translating it yields CASSTSSGRGDIQYF.

This clonotype was seen more than once but under ten times. The genes are TRBV6-5 and TRBJ2-7; TRBD2 agrees at 11 bases. With 3 bases clipped from V and 2 bases from J, the junction kept 0 bases outside the gene matches. Germline CDR1 reads MNHEY; CDR2 reads SVGAGI. The CDR3 length is 14 residues. The CDR3 bases are TGTGCCAGCAGTTATAGCGGGAGGGCCTACGAGCAGTACTTC. It specifies CASSYSGRAYEQYF.

The J gene is TRBJ2-5, the V gene TRBV7-9; no definite D call. Germline-derived CDR1 and CDR2 are SEHNR and FQNEAQ (reference sequence). The V end lost 5 bases, the J end lost 5 bases, and 12 bases lay between the germline ends. The CDR3 has 13 amino acids. DNA for the CDR3: TGTGCCAGCAGCCCTCAAGGGCTTGAGACCCAGTACTTC. Translating it yields CASSPQGLETQYF.

The chain has TRBV6-2 or TRBV6-3 and TRBJ2-1, with 9 bases matching TRBD2. Germline CDR1 MNHEY, CDR2 SVGEGT. J gave up 9 bases and V 8 bases, and 11 bases lay outside the gene matches. The CDR3 length is 14 residues. The CDR3 DNA reads TGTGCCAGCTCTCCCGCGGGAGGGCCTAGTGAGCAGTTCTTC. It encodes CASSPAGGPSEQFF.

Only a few counts were recorded for this clonotype. This chain links TRBV20-1 with TRBJ1-1; no clear D. This CDR3 region has 13 residues. The germline CDR1 and CDR2 sequences are DFQATT and SNEGSKA (reference sequence). V lost 4 bases and J lost 1, with 10 bases in between. The CDR3 loop is CSAITSANTEAFF. CDR3 nucleotide sequence: TGCAGTGCTATTACGAGTGCGAACACTGAAGCTTTCTTT.

This chain uses TRBV12-3 or TRBV12-4 with TRBJ2-5; unclear D gene. This CDR3 has 14 amino acids. The V end lost 6 bases, the J end lost 5 bases, and 16 bases lay between the germline ends. Written as DNA, the CDR3 is TGTGCCAGCAGAGAGTCGTCCCGGGTGGAGACCCAGTACTTC. This gives the protein CASRESSRVETQYF.

This clonotype was observed a few times. The V call is TRBV5-1, the J call TRBJ1-4; possibly TRBD1 for D (5 bases). The germline CDR1 and CDR2 sequences are SGHRS and YFSETQ. V was cut by 7 bases and J by 1 base, with 8 bases left in between. The CDR3 consists of 13 residues. The DNA of the CDR3 is TGCGCCAGCCGTACAGGAACTAATGAAAAACTGTTTTTT. This codes for CASRTGTNEKLFF. Supplemented by reference TRBV5-1 and TRBJ1-4, the full variable domain reads KAGVTQTPRYLIKTRGQQVTLSCSPISGHRSVSWYQQTPGQGLQFLFEYFSETQRNKGNFPGRFSGRQFSNSRSEMNVSTLELGDSALYLCASRTGTNEKLFFGSGTQLSVL.

The chain combines TRBV10-1 with TRBJ1-1; no definite D call. Germline lookup yields CDR1 WNHNN and CDR2 SYGVQD (reference sequence). CDR3 length: 12 amino acids. V was pared by 4 bases and J by 6 bases, with 9 bases between. The CDR3 sequence is CASSAGSSEAFF. CDR3 DNA sequence: TGCGCCAGCAGTGCCGGGAGTTCTGAAGCTTTCTTT.